This TCR beta chain was sequenced for a study of CD8+ T cells in alopecia areata. The trim removed 4 bases at V and 3 bases at J, leaving 7 bases unmatched. The germline V gene has CDR1 SGDLS and CDR2 YYNGEE. The CDR3 contains 15 residues. Reverse transcribed after extraction, RNA yielded cDNA as the sequencing template. TCRdb keeps only in-frame clones here, not all; method: immunoSEQ multiplex PCR. In the table there are 100,000 to 120,000 clones, 45% to 60% of which are singletons. Using a FACSAria, the CD4+ and CD8+ T cells were sorted from the PBMCs. The chain carries TRBV9 and TRBJ2-1; 7 bases are a match to TRBD1. This TCR derives from a human donor with alopecia areata. The sample taken for sequencing was NKG2D-low CD8+ T cells sorted from blood. In DNA, the CDR3 is TGTGCCAGCAGCAACCGGGACAGTAGCTACAATGAGCAGTTCTTC. Translating gives CASSNRDSSYNEQFF.